This TCR beta chain was identified during a study of blood T cell repertoires in COVID-19. Generated by immunoSEQ multiplex PCR, the TCRdb table keeps only in-frame clones and is missing some. The table has 300,000 to 350,000 clones, about 90% seen once. Clinical histories supplied by participants themselves formed the basis of cohort assignment. Germline V gene data show CDR1 as SQVTM and CDR2 as ANQGSEA. Trimming took 5 bases from V and 2 from J; bases not matched to a gene: 9. CDR3 length: 16 amino acids. This TCR came from a woman between 18 and 29 years old with acute COVID-19. The chain uses TRBV29-1 and TRBJ2-3; TRBD2 aligns across 11 bases. The sequenced material came from PBMCs or T cells enriched from blood (not recorded which). CDR3 in amino acids: CSVPVRLAGNTDTQYF. As DNA, the CDR3 is TGCAGCGTTCCGGTTCGACTAGCGGGGAACACAGATACGCAGTATTTT.